This entry lists 15 T cell receptor beta chains sequenced from one sample in a study of cytomegalovirus exposure and HLA in healthy donors. Sequenced by immunoSEQ multiplex PCR; TCRdb stores in-frame clones only, minus some. Here the sample spans tens of thousands of clones, 90% to 95% being singletons. Input material: PBMCs. Receptor source: a woman aged 18 to 35 in good health and CMV-seropositive.

This chain connects TRBV10-1 to TRBJ1-1; D is unresolved. The CDR3 contains 15 residues. Per the germline V gene, CDR1 is WNHNN and CDR2 is SYGVQD (reference sequence). Trimming shortened V by 0 bases and J by 5 bases, and 13 bases separated the two germline ends. The CDR3 region is CASSESSGSGTEAFF. CDR3 DNA sequence: TGCGCCAGCAGTGAGTCATCCGGGAGCGGTACTGAAGCTTTCTTT.

The rearrangement links TRBV6-1 to TRBJ2-7; D is possibly TRBD1 (5 bases). CDR3 length: 13 residues. The V end was cut by 4 bases, the J end by 5 bases, with 12 bases between. In germline, CDR1 is MNHNS, CDR2 SASEGT. The CDR3 sequence is CASSASGIHEQYF. The DNA for the CDR3 is TGTGCCAGCAGTGCATCAGGGATCCACGAGCAGTACTTC.

The chain joins TRBV5-1 to TRBJ2-3, with a tentative D call TRBD1 (6 bases). The length of the CDR3 is 14 residues. The ends were cut back, 0 bases at V and 4 bases at J, with 9 bases in the middle. The V gene's germline CDR1 is SGHRS and CDR2 YFSETQ. In DNA form, the CDR3 reads TGCGCCAGCAGCTTGGGGGGGCCCCCAGATACGCAGTATTTT. Translation gives CASSLGGPPDTQYF.

This chain uses TRBV7-9 with TRBJ2-7, with 9 positions matching TRBD1. V lost 6 bases to trimming and J lost 3 bases; unmatched junction nucleotides: 12. This CDR3 is built from 16 residues. Germline CDR1 and CDR2: SEHNR and FQNEAQ (reference sequence). The CDR3 sequence: CASSSDRGNPNYEQYF. CDR3 coding DNA: TGTGCCAGCAGTTCCGACAGGGGGAACCCCAACTACGAGCAGTACTTC.

The chain uses TRBV6-5 and TRBJ1-5, with D maybe TRBD1 (6 bases). Germline V CDR1 and CDR2: MNHEY, SVGAGI. Between the trimmed V and J ends, which lost 8 bases and 5 bases, there was a span of 13 bases. The CDR3 consists of 13 residues. CDR3 protein: CASGWGPDQPQHF. The CDR3 DNA follows: TGTGCCAGCGGCTGGGGGCCCGATCAGCCCCAGCATTTT.

V and J are TRBV7-9 and TRBJ1-3; D remains ambiguous. CDR1 is SEHNR and CDR2 is FQNEAQ in the germline V gene (reference sequence). The CDR3 contains 16 residues. The ends were cut back, 2 bases at V and 0 bases at J, with 11 bases in the middle. CDR3 nucleotides: TGTGCCAGCAGCTTAATCACACCCACCTCTGGAAACACCATATATTTT. Translated: CASSLITPTSGNTIYF.

V is TRBV10-1 and J is TRBJ2-7; D is ambiguous. Germline CDR1 and CDR2: WNHNN and SYGVQD (reference sequence). CDR3 length: 12 amino acids. Trimming left V 4 bases short and J 4 bases short, with 8 bases between. CDR3 amino acids: CASSVTSYEQYF. The CDR3 DNA reads TGCGCCAGCAGTGTGACAAGTTACGAGCAGTACTTC.

The V and J genes are TRBV20-1 and TRBJ2-1, with a possible D match to TRBD2 (6 bases). V lost 3 bases and J 9 bases, leaving 9 bases between the germline ends. Germline CDR1 DFQATT, CDR2 SNEGSKA (reference sequence). The CDR3 loop spans 11 amino acids. CDR3 bases: TGCAGTGCTAGTAGGGGAGGTGAGCAGTTCTTC. Translated: CSASRGGEQFF.

The sample holds a few counts of this clone. This chain links TRBV21-1 with TRBJ2-1; TRBD2, the table's D call, lacks a check against the DNA. TRBV21-1 is labeled a pseudogene. The CDR3 loop spans 16 amino acids. CDR3: CASSKPPRGAVGEQFF. The CDR3 coding sequence is TGTGCCAGCAGCAAACCCCCCCGGGGGGCCGTCGGTGAGCAGTTCTTC.

This chain connects TRBV7-2 to TRBJ2-3; 7 nucleotides align to TRBD2. Germline V gene sequence: CDR1 SGHTA, CDR2 FQGNSA. This CDR3 is built from 17 residues. J lost 6 bases, V lost 4 bases, and 16 bases had no gene match. CDR3 nucleotides: TGTGCCAGCAGCTCGAGACTAGCATCCGCCAGCAGCGATACGCAGTATTTT. Encoded protein: CASSSRLASASSDTQYF.

The chain recombines TRBV27 with TRBJ1-2; D is unresolved. This CDR3 contains 14 residues. Between the trimmed V and J ends, which lost 5 bases and 4 bases, there was a span of 14 bases. Per the germline V gene, CDR1 is MNHEY and CDR2 is SMNVEV (reference sequence). CDR3 sequence (DNA): TGTGCCAGCAGTGACCGGGCAGAGGGCTATGGCTACACCTTC. Amino acid sequence: CASSDRAEGYGYTF.

The chain carries TRBV14 and TRBJ2-7; 7 positions match TRBD1. Per the germline V gene, CDR1 is SGHDN and CDR2 is FVKESK. V dropped 1 base and J dropped 2; count of bases not matched to a gene: 2. The CDR3 is 14 residues long. In nucleotides, the CDR3 is TGTGCCAGCAGCCAAGGTAGGGGGCCCTACGAGCAGTACTTC. It translates to CASSQGRGPYEQYF. Variable domain in full (rest from reference TRBV14 and TRBJ2-7): EAGVTQFPSHSVIEKGQTVTLRCDPISGHDNLYWYRRVMGKEIKFLLHFVKESKQDESGMPNNRFLAERTGGTYSTLKVQPAELEDSGVYFCASSQGRGPYEQYFGPGTRLTVT.

This clone was detected only once. The V and J genes are TRBV7-9 and TRBJ1-2; D not certain. The V end was cut by 5 bases, the J end by 7 bases, with 11 bases between. This CDR3 region has 12 residues. Germline V CDR1 and CDR2: SEHNR, FQNEAQ (reference sequence). In DNA form, the CDR3 reads TGTGCCAGCAGCCCCGGGATGGGTGGCTACACCTTC. Protein sequence: CASSPGMGGYTF. Drawing the rest from reference TRBV7-9 and TRBJ1-2, the complete variable domain is DTGVSQNPRHKITKRGQNVTFRCDPISEHNRLYWYRQTLGQGPEFLTYFQNEAQLEKSRLLSDRFSAERPKGSFSTLEIQRTEQGDSAMYLCASSPGMGGYTFGSGTRLTVV.

The CDR3 region has the DNA TGTGCCAGCGGAGAGTTGGGGGGGCAAATTCAAGAGACCCAGTACTTC. Its translation: CASGELGGQIQETQYF. The chain combines TRBV5-6 with TRBJ2-5; maybe TRBD2 (7 bases). CDR1 and CDR2 from the germline V gene are SGHDT and YYEEEE. The CDR3 is made up of 16 amino acids. V was cut by 7 bases and J by 2 bases, with 21 bases left in between.

This chain connects TRBV4-2 to TRBJ1-2, with D possibly matching TRBD1 (5 bases). V was cut by 3 bases and J by 11 bases, with 25 bases left in between. The V gene's germline CDR1 is LGHNA and CDR2 YNFKEQ. CDR3 length: 16 residues. CDR3 coding DNA: TGTGCCAGCAGCCAGCGGTCGGAAGGGGAGGACTCACAGTACACCTTC. It codes for CASSQRSEGEDSQYTF.